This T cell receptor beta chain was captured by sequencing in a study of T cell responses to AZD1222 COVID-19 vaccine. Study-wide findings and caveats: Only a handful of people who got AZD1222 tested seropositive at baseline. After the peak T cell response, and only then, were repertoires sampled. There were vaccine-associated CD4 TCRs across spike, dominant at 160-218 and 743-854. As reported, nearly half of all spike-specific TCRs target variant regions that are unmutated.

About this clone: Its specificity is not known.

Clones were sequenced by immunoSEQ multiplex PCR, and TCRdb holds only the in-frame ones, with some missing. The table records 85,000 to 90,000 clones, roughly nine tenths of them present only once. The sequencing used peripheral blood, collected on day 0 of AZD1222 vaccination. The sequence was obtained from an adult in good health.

This CDR3 is CASSQGYAPNTGELFF. In DNA form, the CDR3 reads TGCGCCAGCAGCCAAGGATATGCCCCGAACACCGGGGAGCTGTTTTTT. The chain couples TRBV4-1 to TRBJ2-2, with D hard to call. With 1 base removed from V and 0 bases from J, the gap between germline ends came to 9 bases. The CDR3 has 16 residues. Germline lookup yields CDR1 MGHRA and CDR2 YSYEKL.